Below are 5 T cell receptor beta chains sequenced from a single sample in a study of control samples from healthy donors and cancer patients. This table comes from immunoSEQ multiplex PCR, and its TCRdb copy is limited to in-frame clones, with some not included. The data show 150,000 or so clones, about 91% seen once. Sequencing used blood. These receptor sequences come from a man between 18 and 35 years old in good health.

There are many counts of this clone. The V and J genes are TRBV30 and TRBJ1-5, with D possibly TRBD1 on 5 matching bases. The CDR3 consists of 15 residues. Germline assignment: CDR1 GTSNPN and CDR2 SVGIG (reference sequence). V lost 0 bases, J lost 3 bases, and 12 bases lay in between. CDR3 residues: CAWSVPGDLNQPQHF. The CDR3 DNA sequence: TGTGCCTGGAGTGTTCCGGGGGACCTCAATCAGCCCCAGCATTTT.

In nucleotides, the CDR3 is TGTGCCAGCAGCTTATACCCCGATACGCAGTATTTT. Translated, it gives CASSLYPDTQYF. V usage is TRBV7-3 and J usage is TRBJ2-3; D not resolved. CDR1 SGHTA and CDR2 FQGTGA come from the germline V gene. The CDR3 loop spans 12 amino acids. Trimming left V 2 bases short and J 6 bases short, with 6 bases between.

The rearrangement uses TRBV28 and TRBJ2-7, with a tentative D call TRBD2 (7 bases). The germline V and J ends were trimmed by 6 bases and 4 bases, with 22 bases remaining between them. The CDR3 totals 16 residues. Germline V gene data show CDR1 as MDHEN and CDR2 as SYDVKM. The chain's CDR3 is CASRPGFGGGLYEQYF. In nucleotides, the CDR3 is TGTGCCAGCAGACCCGGTTTTGGGGGGGGCTTATACGAGCAGTACTTC.

The chain carries TRBV3-1 (or the pseudogene TRBV3-2) and TRBJ2-5, with D maybe TRBD1 (5 bases). The CDR3 length is 15 residues. Trimming pared 3 bases from V and 4 bases from J, leaving 15 bases between. Germline-derived CDR1 and CDR2 are LGHDT and YNNKEL (reference sequence). The CDR3 is CASSQVRQGGETQYF. In DNA form, the CDR3 reads TGTGCCAGCAGCCAGGTACGGCAGGGCGGAGAGACCCAGTACTTC.

The rearrangement joins TRBV11-2 to TRBJ1-4; no definite D call. CDR1 and CDR2 (germline): SGHAT, FQNNGV. There are 16 residues in the CDR3. V gave up 0 bases and J gave up 3 bases, with 11 bases separating them. The CDR3 region is CASSLDGRTPNEKLFF. CDR3 in DNA: TGTGCCAGCAGCTTAGATGGGAGGACTCCTAATGAAAAACTGTTTTTT.